Below are 8 T cell receptor beta chains sequenced from a single sample in a study of sequential checkpoint blockade in melanoma. Here immunoSEQ multiplex PCR was the method, and the copy in TCRdb shows in-frame clones only, minus some. The sample has approximately 12,000 clones; 61% are singletons. Specified treatment: randomized to nivolumab then ipilimumab (arm A) or the reverse (arm B). The sequenced sample was CD8+ T cells sorted from blood (inferred from file names), obtained from a patient given nivolumab and ipilimumab in sequence. These receptors came from a human donor with melanoma.

This clone turned up a few times. This chain uses TRBV30 with TRBJ2-2, with a tentative D call TRBD1 (6 bases). The CDR3 loop spans 15 amino acids. CDR1 and CDR2 (germline): GTSNPN, SVGIG (reference sequence). V was cut by 3 bases and J by 2 bases, with 13 bases left in between. In nucleotides, the CDR3 is TGTGCCTGGAGGGGTGACAGGAAAAACACCGGGGAGCTGTTTTTT. This codes for CAWRGDRKNTGELFF.

The chain links TRBV5-1 to TRBJ2-5; TRBD2 matches at 13 bases. The J call may be faulty, since TRBJ2-7 better matches the DNA end. The CDR3 has 16 amino acids. Germline V CDR1 and CDR2: SGHRS, YFSETQ. CDR3 loop: CASSPSETSGGYEQYF. The CDR3, as DNA: TGCGCCAGCAGCCCCTCCGAGACTAGCGGGGGGTACGAGCAGTACTTC.

This clone was seen only a few times. This sequence joins TRBV11-3 and TRBJ2-2, with 10 positions matching TRBD2. The germline CDR1 and CDR2 sequences are SGHNT and YENEEA. V trimming: 5 bases; J trimming: 4 bases; junction bases outside the gene matches: 13. This CDR3 is built from 18 residues. The CDR3 loop reads CASSPTRAGGPGTGELFF. The CDR3 nucleotides read TGTGCCAGCAGCCCTACGAGAGCGGGGGGGCCCGGCACCGGGGAGCTGTTTTTT.

CDR3 amino acids: CASNQGQGGYEQYF. CDR3 nucleotides: TGTGCCAGTAACCAAGGACAGGGAGGCTACGAGCAGTACTTC. This chain uses TRBV19 with TRBJ2-7; TRBD1 matches 8 bases. Looked up from germline, CDR1 is LNHDA and CDR2 is SQIVND (reference sequence). The CDR3 is 14 amino acids. The ends lost 7 bases at V and 3 bases at J; junction bases unmatched: 8.

With respect to this clone: Its ends do not fully match the called genes, so a read error is possible. V gene TRBV5-1 combines with J gene TRBJ2-1; D is possibly TRBD2 (5 bases). Germline V lookup: CDR1 SGHRS, CDR2 YFSETQ. The CDR3 is 12 residues long. CDR3 loop: CASSLGTEAPVF. The CDR3 DNA follows: TGCGCCAGCAGCTTGGGGACTGAGGCCCCAGTCTTC.

By share of the sample, this clone is large. The chain joins TRBV9 to TRBJ1-5; D gene uncertain. CDR3 length: 15 residues. Germline loops: CDR1 SGDLS, CDR2 YYNGEE. V lost 0 bases and J 3 bases, leaving 10 bases between the germline ends. The CDR3 DNA follows: TGTGCCAGCAGCGTAGGAGTTGGTCACAATCAGCCCCAGCATTTT. It specifies CASSVGVGHNQPQHF. Looking up the rest from reference TRBV9 and TRBJ1-5 gives the full variable domain: DSGVTQTPKHLITATGQRVTLRCSPRSGDLSVYWYQQSLDQGLQFLIQYYNGEERAKGNILERFSAQQFPDLHSELNLSSLELGDSALYFCASSVGVGHNQPQHFGDGTRLSIL.

V is TRBV5-4 and J is TRBJ2-3; D is possibly TRBD1 (5 bases). This CDR3 is built from 14 residues. The V gene lost 4 bases and the J gene lost 3 bases, with 12 bases spanning the gap. From germline, CDR1 is SGHNT and CDR2 YYREEE (reference sequence). In DNA form, the CDR3 reads TGTGCCAGCAGCCCTGGCCCAGGGACAGATACGCAGTATTTT. It translates to CASSPGPGTDTQYF. The full variable domain, with the rest looked up from reference TRBV5-4 and TRBJ2-3, is ETGVTQSPTHLIKTRGQQVTLRCSSQSGHNTVSWYQQALGQGPQFIFQYYREEENGRGNFPPRFSGLQFPNYSSELNVNALELDDSALYLCASSPGPGTDTQYFGPGTRLTVL.

Written as DNA, the CDR3 is TGTGCCAGCAGCCAAGAGGGACAGCTTTATGGCTACACCTTC. It encodes CASSQEGQLYGYTF. The chain uses TRBV5-3 and TRBJ1-2, with 7 positions matching TRBD1. TRBV5-3 is placed among ORFs of uncertain function. J was trimmed by 5 bases and V by 8 bases; bases with no gene match: 12. The CDR3 consists of 14 residues.